Below, one T cell receptor beta chain is given with its context. Its antigen is still unknown. The data derive from a study of identifying expanded T cells in peripheral blood. Study-wide results and caveats: Clone count variance between roughly two-week samples rose with total template count.

During the collection period, no donor immune events like infections were recorded. Libraries were prepared by immunoSEQ multiplex PCR; TCRdb keeps only in-frame clonotypes and omits some of them. Among 97,000 or so clones, around 88% were seen once, and the ten largest hold roughly 15%. V was trimmed by 5 bases and J by 0 bases, leaving 10 bases between them. This CDR3 is built from 15 residues. Germline lookup yields CDR1 MGHDK and CDR2 SYGVNS. The chain joins TRBV25-1 to TRBJ2-2; possibly TRBD2 for D (6 bases). The origin of this receptor is a person between 18 and 75 years old in good health. The sequenced sample was blood. The DNA of the CDR3 is TGTGCCAGCAGTCCGGGAGTCTCGAACACCGGGGAGCTGTTTTTT. This gives the protein CASSPGVSNTGELFF.